This T cell receptor beta chain was found in a study of identical twins. In TCRdb, the 5' RACE reads were re-called with MiXCR into one record per CDR3 protein. The profile shows some 250,000 distinct CDR3 sequences, 6.5% of them singletons. V lost 7 bases and J lost 6, with 21 bases in between. From germline, CDR1 is SEHNR and CDR2 FQNEAQ (reference sequence). CDR3 size: 16 residues. The same specimen was also included in a second study, on T cells expressing NK-cell markers. As reported in that work: Seven donors tested HCMV-seropositive and one tested seronegative among the eight sequenced. Over 5 donors showed dominant NKG2C+ clonotypes comprising about 1.0-7.0% of their CD8+ T cells.

The material sequenced was CD8+ T cells sorted from blood. This sequence joins TRBV7-9 and TRBJ2-2; D perhaps matches TRBD2 (7 bases). The TCR was taken from a young woman in good health. CDR3 residues: CASTGEGARRAGELFF. DNA of the CDR3: TGTGCCAGCACAGGGGAGGGCGCCCGGCGGGCCGGGGAGCTGTTTTTT.